These 14 T cell receptor beta chains were sequenced from one sample in a study of beta chain features in type 1 diabetes (dated by TCRdb to 2017 to 2018). The library was generated by the immunoSEQ multiplex PCR assay. The entire isolated RNA was reverse transcribed using the High Capacity cDNA Reverse Transcription Kit, and thus expressed TCRB transcripts were sequenced. Here the immuneACCESS table is served through TCRdb, limited to in-frame sequences with V and J called. Missing clones are a known gap in these copies; in checked studies unresolved V genes cover under half, and the rest lacks a known reason. For this sample the table gives 150,000 to 200,000 clones, of which more than 60% were detected only once. The leading ten clones occupy under 0.1% of the sample. General findings and caveats noted by the study authors: In all four CD4+ subsets, TCRB CDR3 length was moderately but significantly shorter in type 1 diabetes patients.

These receptors' antigens are unknown. Input material: naive CD4+ T cells from blood. The cell subset or site label for this specimen denotes: true naive CD4+ T cells. The receptor source for this set is a man aged 30 to 39 with type 1 diabetes.

In this sample, this clone turned up a few times. The gene calls are TRBV23-1 and TRBJ2-1; D possibly corresponds to TRBD2 (6 bases). TRBV23-1 falls under the ORF class, with uncertain function. The CDR3 length is 13 residues. Trimming took 5 bases from V and 6 from J, leaving 11 bases between them. CDR3 DNA: TGCGCCAGCAGTGCGCGGGGCCGCAATGAGCAGTTCTTC. Translation: CASSARGRNEQFF.

This chain joins TRBV30 and TRBJ2-7; D may be TRBD2 (6 bases). The CDR3 spans 14 residues. Germline CDR1 is GTSNPN and CDR2 is SVGIG (reference sequence). V was clipped by 4 bases and J by 3 bases, with 16 bases between them. CDR3 DNA sequence: TGTGCCTGGATCCCTACGGCGGGGCTCTACGAGCAGTACTTC. It codes for CAWIPTAGLYEQYF.

The J gene is TRBJ2-5, the V gene TRBV29-1; 9 nucleotides agree with TRBD1. The germline gives CDR1 SQVTM, CDR2 ANQGSEA. The J segment lost 5 bases and the V segment lost 8 bases, leaving 3 bases of the junction unmatched. The CDR3 is 11 amino acids. CDR3 DNA sequence: TGCAGCTTGGGACAGGGCGAGACCCAGTACTTC. Amino acid sequence: CSLGQGETQYF.

Only a few counts were recorded for this clone. The gene calls are TRBV2 and TRBJ2-3; TRBD1 agrees at 10 bases. Per germline, CDR1 SNHLY and CDR2 FYNNEI. Trimming at V came to 6 bases and at J to 1 base, leaving 13 bases not matched to a gene. This CDR3 has 18 residues. The CDR3 loop reads CASRHDRGRRGGTDTQYF. Here the CDR3 DNA reads TGTGCCAGCAGGCACGACAGGGGGCGTCGCGGGGGCACAGATACGCAGTATTTT.

To note about this clone: At one end, the junction sequence differs from germline, possibly due to a read error. The chain recombines TRBV7-7 with TRBJ2-5; D ambiguous. The germline V gene has CDR1 SSHAT and CDR2 FNYEAQ (reference sequence). This CDR3 spans 17 amino acids. The CDR3 region is CASSLAAMGKRTETQYF. In DNA, the CDR3 is TGTGCTAGCAGCTTAGCAGCGATGGGGAAAAGGACGGAGACCCAGTACTTC.

The chain combines TRBV9 with TRBJ1-1, with D possibly being TRBD1 (5 bases). Germline loops: CDR1 SGDLS, CDR2 YYNGEE. V lost 0 bases, J lost 1 base, and 10 bases lay in between. The CDR3 covers 15 residues. CDR3 sequence reads: CASSVEGITNTEAFF. CDR3 DNA: TGTGCCAGCAGCGTAGAGGGGATAACGAACACTGAAGCTTTCTTT.

The chain combines TRBV28 with TRBJ1-2; unclear D gene. Germline lookup yields CDR1 MDHEN and CDR2 SYDVKM. The CDR3 contains 12 residues. Trimming cost V 4 bases and J 7 bases, with 10 bases left between them. CDR3 nucleotides: TGTGCCAGCAGTTCCCGGACGGTTGGCTACACCTTC. This gives the protein CASSSRTVGYTF.

This clone has a handful of counts. V is TRBV6-6 and J is TRBJ1-1; no clear D gene. The germline V gene has CDR1 MNHNY and CDR2 SVGAGI (reference sequence). The ends were cut back, 1 base at V and 1 base at J, with 4 bases in the middle. CDR3 size: 13 residues. The CDR3 DNA reads as TGTGCCAGCAGTTACTTGGGGAACACTGAAGCTTTCTTT. This translates into CASSYLGNTEAFF.

On this clone: The sample has other DNA sequences that encode this CDR3 too. V and J are TRBV9 and TRBJ2-1; D is perhaps TRBD2 (5 bases). This CDR3 comprises 14 residues. V was clipped by 0 bases and J by 5 bases, with 9 bases between them. Per the germline V gene, CDR1 is SGDLS and CDR2 is YYNGEE. CDR3 residues: CASSVGGLNNEQFF. CDR3 in DNA: TGTGCCAGCAGCGTAGGAGGGTTGAACAATGAGCAGTTCTTC.

This clone turned up a few times. The chain employs TRBV30 and TRBJ2-1; D is perhaps TRBD2 (5 bases). V was shortened by 8 bases and J by 3 bases, with 11 bases between the two germline ends. This CDR3 region has 12 residues. Per germline, CDR1 GTSNPN and CDR2 SVGIG (reference sequence). CDR3 in DNA: TGTGCCAGCGCCCGGGGCTACAATGAGCAGTTCTTC. Translation gives CASARGYNEQFF.

The V gene is TRBV10-3, the J gene TRBJ2-7; no firm D call. V lost 8 bases and J 0 bases, leaving 8 bases between the germline ends. Germline V gives CDR1 ENHRY, CDR2 SYGVKD. The length of the CDR3 is 12 residues. The CDR3 loop is CAIARSSYEQYF. CDR3 bases: TGTGCCATCGCCAGAAGCTCCTACGAGCAGTACTTC.

This clone was detected a few times. This sample includes further DNA sequences coding for the same CDR3. CDR3 sequence: CASSLDNEQFF. The CDR3 nucleotides are TGCGCCAGCAGCCTTGACAATGAGCAGTTCTTC. The chain carries TRBV5-1 and TRBJ2-1, with D unresolved. Germline CDR1 SGHRS, CDR2 YFSETQ. The CDR3 loop spans 11 amino acids. Trimming left V 4 bases short and J 5 bases short, with 4 bases between. Full variable domain (remainder filled in from reference TRBV5-1 and TRBJ2-1): KAGVTQTPRYLIKTRGQQVTLSCSPISGHRSVSWYQQTPGQGLQFLFEYFSETQRNKGNFPGRFSGRQFSNSRSEMNVSTLELGDSALYLCASSLDNEQFFGPGTRLTVL.

DNA for the CDR3: TGCAGCGCTACTGCCGGGGGGGGCACAGATACGCAGTATTTT. Residues: CSATAGGGTDTQYF. This rearrangement joins TRBV29-1 to TRBJ2-3, with 8 nucleotides matching TRBD2. The CDR3 spans 14 residues. V gave up 7 bases and J gave up 1 base; unmatched junction bases: 7. The germline V gene encodes CDR1 SQVTM and CDR2 ANQGSEA.

The chain combines TRBV18 with TRBJ2-1, with 9 bases aligning to TRBD1. The CDR3 length is 15 residues. Germline V gene data show CDR1 as KGHSH and CDR2 as LQKENI. V gave up 7 bases and J gave up 1 base; unmatched junction bases: 5. The CDR3 DNA follows: TGTGCCAGCTGTCCGGGACAGGGATCCTACAATGAGCAGTTCTTC. This codes for CASCPGQGSYNEQFF. Supplemented by reference TRBV18 and TRBJ2-1, the full variable domain reads NAGVMQNPRHLVRRRGQEARLRCSPMKGHSHVYWYRQLPEEGLKFMVYLQKENIIDESGMPKERFSAEFPKEGPSILRIQQVVRGDSAAYFCASCPGQGSYNEQFFGPGTRLTVL.